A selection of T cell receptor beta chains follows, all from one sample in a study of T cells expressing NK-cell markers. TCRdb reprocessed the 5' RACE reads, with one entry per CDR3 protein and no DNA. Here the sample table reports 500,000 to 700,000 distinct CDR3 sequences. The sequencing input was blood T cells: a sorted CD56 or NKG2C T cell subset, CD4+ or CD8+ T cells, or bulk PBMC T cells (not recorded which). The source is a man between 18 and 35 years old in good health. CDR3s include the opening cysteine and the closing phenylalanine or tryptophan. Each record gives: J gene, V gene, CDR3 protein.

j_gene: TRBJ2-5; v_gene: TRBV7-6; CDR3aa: CASSLAGGTQETQYF
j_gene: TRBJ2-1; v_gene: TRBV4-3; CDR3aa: CASSQALLAFSYNEQFF
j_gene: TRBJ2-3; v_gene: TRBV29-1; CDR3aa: CSVHSGSTDTQYF
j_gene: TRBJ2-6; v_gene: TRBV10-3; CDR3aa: CAISSPVASGANVLTF
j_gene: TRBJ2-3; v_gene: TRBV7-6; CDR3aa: CASSSGRVSLTDTQYF
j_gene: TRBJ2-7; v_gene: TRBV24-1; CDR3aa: CATSERWGDYEQYF
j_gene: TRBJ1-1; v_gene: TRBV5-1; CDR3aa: CASSLGRGTTEAFF
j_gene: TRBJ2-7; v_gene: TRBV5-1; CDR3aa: CASRSVGVYEQYF
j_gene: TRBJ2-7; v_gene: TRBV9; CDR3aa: CASSVFREGPEQYF
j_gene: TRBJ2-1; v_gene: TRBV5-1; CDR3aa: CASRTMNRPEQFF
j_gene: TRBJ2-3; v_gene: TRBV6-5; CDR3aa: CASSYSSGSPPDTQYF
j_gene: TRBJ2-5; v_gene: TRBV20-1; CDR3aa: CSARWLAEETQYF
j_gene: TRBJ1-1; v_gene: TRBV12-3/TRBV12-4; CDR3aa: CASSDAGIGAEAFF
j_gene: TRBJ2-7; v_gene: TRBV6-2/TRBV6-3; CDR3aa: CASSFQPGNSYEQYF
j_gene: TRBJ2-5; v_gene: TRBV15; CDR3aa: CATKGLAGVETQYF
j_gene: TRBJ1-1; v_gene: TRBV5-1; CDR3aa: CASSLVQGVANTEAFF
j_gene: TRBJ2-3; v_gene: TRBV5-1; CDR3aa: CASRLTVDLADTQYF
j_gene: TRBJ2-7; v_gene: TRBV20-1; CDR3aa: CSARSLWGSGSYEQYF
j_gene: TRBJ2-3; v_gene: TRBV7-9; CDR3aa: CASSLPRGAADTQYF
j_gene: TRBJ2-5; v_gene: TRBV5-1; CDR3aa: CASSQGIGEYF
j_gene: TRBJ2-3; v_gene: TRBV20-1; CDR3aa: CSASGAGGPRGTDTQYF
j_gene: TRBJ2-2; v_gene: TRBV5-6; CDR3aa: CASSFYAGATGELFF
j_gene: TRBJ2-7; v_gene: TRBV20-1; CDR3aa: CSARDPGNISEQYF
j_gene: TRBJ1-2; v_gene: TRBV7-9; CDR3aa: CASSLATSLGYTF
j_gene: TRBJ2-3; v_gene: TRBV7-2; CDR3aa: CASSSRGRLGTDTQYF
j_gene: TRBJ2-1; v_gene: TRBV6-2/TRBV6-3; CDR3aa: CASSPPGQGFNEQFF
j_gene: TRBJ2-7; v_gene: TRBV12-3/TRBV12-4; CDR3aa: CASSPPHTNEQYF
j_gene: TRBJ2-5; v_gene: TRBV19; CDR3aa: CASRGEETQYF